This entry lists 3 T cell receptor beta chains sequenced from one sample in a study of cytomegalovirus exposure and HLA in healthy donors. The PCR made use of 60 Vbeta and 13 Jbeta primers. Data came from immunoSEQ multiplex PCR; TCRdb stores just in-frame clones and leaves some out. Of 90,000 to 120,000 clones listed, 82% are singletons. The sequencing sample was made of PBMCs. These receptors originate from a man between 25 and 39 years old in good health and CMV-seropositive.

J is TRBJ1-5 and V is TRBV4-1, with TRBD1 matching 7 bases. Germline V gene lookup returns CDR1 MGHRA and CDR2 YSYEKL. The CDR3 extends over 16 amino acids. The V gene end was trimmed by 5 bases and the J gene end by 4 bases; junction bases not matched to a gene: 11. CDR3 residues: CASSTQQGRRNQPQHF. The CDR3 DNA reads as TGCGCCAGCAGCACCCAACAGGGGCGAAGAAATCAGCCCCAGCATTTT.

This clone was observed a single time. V is TRBV6-5 and J is TRBJ2-5; 8 bases match TRBD1. V dropped 0 bases and J dropped 5; count of bases not matched to a gene: 8. This CDR3 is 16 amino acids long. In germline, CDR1 is MNHEY, CDR2 SVGAGI. CDR3 sequence reads: CASSYSARGRGETQYF. The CDR3 DNA reads TGTGCCAGCAGTTACTCGGCCAGGGGGCGCGGGGAGACCCAGTACTTC.

The rearrangement joins TRBV6-6 to TRBJ2-5; maybe TRBD2 (7 bases). CDR1 and CDR2 (germline): MNHNY, SVGAGI (reference sequence). Trimming cost V 2 bases and J 5 bases, with 12 bases left between them. The CDR3 has 14 amino acids. The CDR3 is CASSYGGGGETQYF. CDR3 DNA sequence: TGTGCCAGCAGTTACGGGGGCGGGGGCGAGACCCAGTACTTC.